These 31 T cell receptor beta chains originate from one sample sequenced in a study of a mutant IDH1 vaccine in newly diagnosed glioma. Assay used: immunoSEQ multiplex PCR; TCRdb lists only in-frame clones, some missing. The table lists about 11,000 clones, more than 70% of them singletons. Their recognized antigens are unknown. Time point denoted: week 23, last vaccination. Topical imiquimod was applied with each vaccine dose, which held 300 ug of mutant IDH1 20-mer peptide. This specimen was PBMCs, taken from a glioma patient whose treatment included an IDH1 peptide vaccine. The receptors were sampled from a woman aged 40 to 50 with glioma. Some clones in this sample may be carry-over from other donors' samples.

V is TRBV6-4 and J is TRBJ2-3; 10 bases align to TRBD2. The J segment lost 2 bases and the V segment lost 5 bases, leaving 4 bases of the junction unmatched. The CDR3 spans 15 residues. Per the germline V gene, CDR1 is MRHNA and CDR2 is SNTAGT. The CDR3 region is CASSPLAGDTDTQYF. For the CDR3, the DNA is TGTGCCAGCAGTCCCCTAGCGGGAGACACAGATACGCAGTATTTT.

The chain uses TRBV6-5 and TRBJ1-1, with D possibly being TRBD1 (6 bases). Between the trimmed V and J ends, which lost 5 bases and 2 bases, there was a span of 15 bases. The CDR3 totals 15 residues. Germline CDR1 is MNHEY and CDR2 is SVGAGI. The CDR3 region is CASSGGGGYNTEAFF. CDR3 DNA: TGTGCCAGCAGTGGAGGAGGGGGGTATAACACTGAAGCTTTCTTT.

The chain combines TRBV7-2 with TRBJ1-1; no clear D. Between the trimmed V and J ends, which lost 2 bases and 3 bases, there was a span of 16 bases. Germline CDR1 SGHTA, CDR2 FQGNSA. The CDR3 covers 16 residues. The CDR3 nucleotides are TGTGCCAGCAGCTTACGTCCCAAGCTAGTAGACACTGAAGCTTTCTTT. This sequence encodes CASSLRPKLVDTEAFF.

The chain employs TRBV4-1 and TRBJ1-2; D gene ambiguous. V lost 0 bases and J lost 8, with 13 bases in between. This CDR3 spans 14 amino acids. CDR1 is MGHRA and CDR2 is YSYEKL in the germline V gene. CDR3 in DNA: TGCGCCAGCAGCCAAGAAGTCGCCTCGAAGGGCTACACCTTC. As protein: CASSQEVASKGYTF.

The chain uses TRBV6-1 and TRBJ1-5; D not resolved. This CDR3 comprises 14 residues. V gave up 1 base and J gave up 3 bases, with 7 bases separating them. Germline CDR1 is MNHNS and CDR2 is SASEGT. The CDR3 DNA reads as TGTGCCAGCAGTGAAGAGGCGTACAATCAGCCCCAGCATTTT. This translates into CASSEEAYNQPQHF.

The genes are TRBV11-2 and TRBJ1-1; D call uncertain. Germline V gene lookup returns CDR1 SGHAT and CDR2 FQNNGV. V was trimmed by 1 base and J by 4 bases, leaving 7 bases between them. The CDR3 is made up of 13 amino acids. CDR3 nucleotide sequence: TGTGCCAGCAGCTTAGTTGAGAGCACTGAAGCTTTCTTT. Its protein is CASSLVESTEAFF.

The table lists this clone with a count of one. J is TRBJ1-2 and V is TRBV10-3, with a weak D call TRBD1 (5 bases). Germline V CDR1 and CDR2: ENHRY, SYGVKD. V dropped 6 bases and J dropped 8 bases, with 16 bases sitting between them. The CDR3 extends over 13 amino acids. The CDR3 nucleotides read TGTGCCATCAGCCTACAAGGGGAGGAGGGCTACACCTTC. The encoded protein is CAISLQGEEGYTF.

This chain links TRBV5-4 with TRBJ1-2; 8 bases agree with TRBD1. V was clipped by 9 bases and J by 0 bases; unmatched bases: 13. Looked up from germline, CDR1 is SGHNT and CDR2 is YYREEE (reference sequence). The CDR3 extends over 16 amino acids. CDR3 sequence (DNA): TGTGCCACCGGTTCGGGACAGGTGATTCCTAACTATGGCTACACCTTC. Protein product: CATGSGQVIPNYGYTF.

The chain joins TRBV29-1 to TRBJ1-1; no firm D call. This CDR3 is 14 amino acids long. Germline-derived CDR1 and CDR2 are SQVTM and ANQGSEA. Deletions cut 4 bases from V and 0 bases from J, with 12 bases between. CDR3 DNA sequence: TGCAGCGTTGTCGCAGACACAATGAACACTGAAGCTTTCTTT. Protein product: CSVVADTMNTEAFF.

The J gene is TRBJ1-5, the V gene TRBV5-4; 7 bases are a match to TRBD1. V shed 6 bases and J 0 bases; nucleotides not matched to a gene: 6. The germline gives CDR1 SGHNT, CDR2 YYREEE (reference sequence). This CDR3 has 15 residues. CDR3 sequence reads: CASKRQGSSNQPQHF. The DNA of the CDR3 is TGTGCCAGCAAACGACAGGGAAGTAGCAATCAGCCCCAGCATTTT.

The chain employs TRBV4-1 and TRBJ1-2; D remains ambiguous. V lost 2 bases, J lost 6 bases, and 7 bases lay in between. Germline V CDR1 and CDR2: MGHRA, YSYEKL. This CDR3 comprises 12 residues. The CDR3 nucleotides are TGCGCCAGCAGCCAACCAGCCGATGGCTACACCTTC. As protein: CASSQPADGYTF.

The chain links TRBV5-1 to TRBJ2-7; tentatively, D is TRBD1 (6 bases). Trimming stripped 5 bases from V and 2 bases from J, with 11 bases between. The CDR3 contains 13 residues. From germline, CDR1 is SGHRS and CDR2 YFSETQ. The CDR3 loop reads CASRLGQTYEQYF. The DNA of the CDR3 is TGCGCCAGCAGGCTCGGACAGACCTACGAGCAGTACTTC.

This sequence joins TRBV10-3 and TRBJ2-7, with 8 bases that match TRBD2. This CDR3 spans 12 amino acids. CDR1 and CDR2 (germline): ENHRY, SYGVKD. V was clipped by 10 bases and J by 3 bases; unmatched bases: 5. Here the CDR3 DNA reads TGTGCCACCGGGAGGGACATCTACGAGCAGTACTTC. It codes for CATGRDIYEQYF.

The chain couples TRBV18 to TRBJ1-1; D uncertain. Deletions cut 6 bases from V and 5 bases from J, with 19 bases between. This CDR3 has 15 residues. CDR1 and CDR2 (germline): KGHSH, LQKENI. As DNA, the CDR3 is TGTGCCAGCTCCCCCTTGTCTGGGTTGGGAACTGAAGCTTTCTTT. Encoded protein: CASSPLSGLGTEAFF.

Only one count was recorded for this clone. DNA for the CDR3: TGTGCCAGTAGTATCCGGGACAGGGGGAGTGAGTATGGCTACACCTTC. The encoded protein is CASSIRDRGSEYGYTF. The rearrangement links TRBV19 to TRBJ1-2; 11 nucleotides align to TRBD1. Germline V gene lookup returns CDR1 LNHDA and CDR2 SQIVND (reference sequence). After removal of 3 bases from V and 5 bases from J, the junction contained 8 bases not matched to a gene. The CDR3 is 16 amino acids.

The chain links TRBV9 to TRBJ1-4, with D uncertain. The V gene's germline CDR1 is SGDLS and CDR2 YYNGEE. V was trimmed by 0 bases and J by 0 bases, leaving 3 bases between them. The CDR3 has 14 amino acids. The DNA of the CDR3 is TGTGCCAGCAGCGTAGCGGCAACTAATGAAAAACTGTTTTTT. Amino acids: CASSVAATNEKLFF.

Only one count was recorded for this clone. The chain couples TRBV28 to TRBJ2-7; weak D call: TRBD1 (6 bases). This CDR3 comprises 12 residues. With 5 bases removed from V and 5 bases from J, the gap between germline ends came to 10 bases. Germline V lookup: CDR1 MDHEN, CDR2 SYDVKM. CDR3 in amino acids: CASSQGFNEQYF. In DNA, the CDR3 is TGTGCCAGCAGTCAGGGGTTCAACGAGCAGTACTTC.

This clone has only one observation. The chain recombines TRBV15 with TRBJ1-5; TRBD1 might be the D (6 bases). The CDR3 consists of 19 residues. Trimming removed 5 bases from V and 4 bases from J, with 27 bases in between. Germline CDR1 LNHNV, CDR2 YYDKDF (reference sequence). The CDR3 DNA is TGTGCCACCAGCCCGGGGGCAGGGGAGACCTTCTTTAGGAATCAGCCCCAGCATTTT. Amino acids: CATSPGAGETFFRNQPQHF.

V and J are TRBV5-1 and TRBJ2-5, with 9 bases that match TRBD2. The CDR3 contains 16 residues. Germline values: CDR1 SGHRS, CDR2 YFSETQ. With 0 bases clipped from V and 0 bases from J, the junction kept 3 bases outside the gene matches. The CDR3 loop reads CASSLGSGGYQETQYF. CDR3 nucleotides: TGCGCCAGCAGCTTGGGAAGCGGGGGGTACCAAGAGACCCAGTACTTC.

The chain is built from TRBV7-3 and TRBJ2-2, with a possible D match to TRBD1 (6 bases). Germline-derived CDR1 and CDR2 are SGHTA and FQGTGA. The ends were cut back, 6 bases at V and 8 bases at J, with 10 bases in the middle. CDR3 length: 12 residues. CDR3 amino acids: CASRWGQGELFF. Written as DNA, the CDR3 is TGTGCCAGCAGGTGGGGGCAGGGGGAGCTGTTTTTT.

This chain connects TRBV4-1 to TRBJ1-1; 8 nucleotides agree with TRBD1. With 4 bases clipped from V and 0 bases from J, the junction kept 4 bases outside the gene matches. Germline CDR1 and CDR2: MGHRA and YSYEKL. CDR3 length: 15 residues. The CDR3 loop is CASSPGDRMNTEAFF. CDR3 nucleotide sequence: TGCGCCAGCAGCCCTGGGGACAGGATGAACACTGAAGCTTTCTTT.

This chain connects TRBV10-1 to TRBJ1-2, with 7 bases lining up with TRBD1. Germline CDR1 WNHNN, CDR2 SYGVQD (reference sequence). V lost 10 bases to trimming and J lost 5 bases; unmatched junction nucleotides: 7. The CDR3 has 12 amino acids. CDR3: CAIDRDLYGYTF. CDR3 in DNA: TGCGCCATCGACAGGGACCTATATGGCTACACCTTC.

This chain uses TRBV19 with TRBJ2-1; D ambiguous. Germline assignment: CDR1 LNHDA and CDR2 SQIVND (reference sequence). V lost 4 bases to trimming and J lost 0 bases, with 7 bases between them. The CDR3 runs to 14 residues. The CDR3 here is CASSSYGSYNEQFF. The DNA of the CDR3 is TGTGCCAGTAGTAGCTATGGCTCCTACAATGAGCAGTTCTTC.

The chain links TRBV7-8 to TRBJ1-5; TRBD1 matches 8 bases. This CDR3 is 16 amino acids long. Germline V CDR1 and CDR2: SGHVS, FQNEAQ. The V segment lost 5 bases and the J segment 3 bases; nucleotides outside the gene matches: 9. The CDR3 bases are TGTGCCAGCAGCCCCTCGGGGGGACAGGTCAATCAGCCCCAGCATTTT. It translates to CASSPSGGQVNQPQHF. The variable domain in full, completed from reference TRBV7-8 and TRBJ1-5, reads GAGVSQSPRYKVAKRGQDVALRCDPISGHVSLFWYQQALGQGPEFLTYFQNEAQLDKSGLPSDRFFAERPEGSVSTLKIQRTQQEDSAVYLCASSPSGGQVNQPQHFGDGTRLSIL.

The CDR3 DNA follows: TGCGCCAGCAGCCCCCTCCCCCCGCAAAACTATGGCTACACCTTC. Its protein product is CASSPLPPQNYGYTF. The rearrangement links TRBV5-1 to TRBJ1-2; D not resolved. Germline CDR1 is SGHRS and CDR2 is YFSETQ. This CDR3 is 15 amino acids long. Trimming took 4 bases from V and 2 from J, leaving 15 bases between them.

The rearrangement links TRBV9 to TRBJ2-3; perhaps TRBD2 as D (5 bases). The CDR3 spans 16 residues. V lost 3 bases and J 2 bases, leaving 16 bases between the germline ends. Germline CDR1 SGDLS, CDR2 YYNGEE. DNA for the CDR3: TGTGCCAGCAGCGCGCAACTAGGTCCCTACACAGATACGCAGTATTTT. Protein sequence: CASSAQLGPYTDTQYF.

The chain has TRBV5-1 and TRBJ1-1; 7 bases line up with TRBD1. V dropped 4 bases and J dropped 1; count of bases not matched to a gene: 4. The V gene's germline CDR1 is SGHRS and CDR2 YFSETQ. This CDR3 is 14 amino acids long. The CDR3 nucleotides are TGCGCCAGCAGCAGGGACAGTTCGAACACTGAAGCTTTCTTT. This sequence encodes CASSRDSSNTEAFF. Full variable domain (missing parts from reference TRBV5-1 and TRBJ1-1): KAGVTQTPRYLIKTRGQQVTLSCSPISGHRSVSWYQQTPGQGLQFLFEYFSETQRNKGNFPGRFSGRQFSNSRSEMNVSTLELGDSALYLCASSRDSSNTEAFFGQGTRLTVV.

V gene TRBV7-7 combines with J gene TRBJ2-5; maybe TRBD1 (5 bases). V shed 6 bases and J shed 5 bases, with 13 bases lying between them. The germline gives CDR1 SSHAT, CDR2 FNYEAQ (reference sequence). This CDR3 comprises 13 residues. The CDR3 region has the DNA TGTGCCAGCAGTAGGGGCCAGGTGGAGACCCAGTACTTC. This translates into CASSRGQVETQYF.

This sequence joins TRBV5-5 and TRBJ1-6; 10 bases align to TRBD1. V lost 6 bases to trimming and J lost 4 bases; unmatched junction nucleotides: 4. The CDR3 is 15 residues long. Germline V lookup: CDR1 SGHKS, CDR2 YYEKEE (reference sequence). DNA for the CDR3: TGTGCCAGCACCTGGGACAGGGGATATAATTCACCCCTCCACTTT. Translating it yields CASTWDRGYNSPLHF.

The chain links TRBV7-7 to TRBJ2-7; a possible D gene is TRBD1 (6 bases). The CDR3 consists of 15 residues. Trimming stripped 1 base from V and 2 bases from J, with 12 bases between. Germline CDR1 is SSHAT and CDR2 is FNYEAQ (reference sequence). CDR3 coding DNA: TGTGCCAGCAGCTTAGGCCAGGGACAAGCCTACGAGCAGTACTTC. It encodes CASSLGQGQAYEQYF.

The chain is built from TRBV19 and TRBJ1-2; D not resolved. V lost 2 bases, J lost 2 bases, and 9 bases lay in between. Germline V gene data show CDR1 as LNHDA and CDR2 as SQIVND (reference sequence). The CDR3 totals 14 residues. This chain's CDR3 is CASSIKPLNYGYTF. Here the CDR3 DNA reads TGTGCCAGTAGTATAAAGCCCCTAAACTATGGCTACACCTTC.